Following are 20 T cell receptor beta chains from one sample sequenced in a study of cytomegalovirus exposure and HLA in healthy donors. Libraries were prepared by immunoSEQ multiplex PCR; TCRdb keeps only in-frame clonotypes and omits some of them. The sample yields roughly 190,000 clones, about 82% seen once. Sequencing was done on a sample of PBMCs. The receptors come from a woman between 18 and 29 years old in good health and CMV-seronegative.

Details on this clone: Mismatch with germline at one junction end may stem from a read error. V and J are TRBV6-4 and TRBJ2-3, with 8 bases aligning to TRBD2. The CDR3 is made up of 13 amino acids. Germline V gives CDR1 MRHNA, CDR2 SNTAGT. The CDR3 DNA sequence: TGTGCCAGTCCCCCCCTGGGGCGGGAGGCCCTAGATTTT. It yields the protein CASPPLGREALDF.

This clone was seen more than once but under ten times. This chain uses TRBV28 with TRBJ2-7; D is perhaps TRBD1 (6 bases). CDR3 length: 13 amino acids. Trimming removed 6 bases from V and 2 bases from J, with 11 bases in between. CDR1 MDHEN and CDR2 SYDVKM come from the germline V gene. The CDR3 DNA is TGTGCCAGCAGCCTACAGGGTGCCTACGAGCAGTACTTC. It translates to CASSLQGAYEQYF. Filled out from reference TRBV28 and TRBJ2-7, the complete variable domain reads DVKVTQSSRYLVKRTGEKVFLECVQDMDHENMFWYRQDPGLGLRLIYFSYDVKMKEKGDIPEGYSVSREKKERFSLILESASTNQTSMYLCASSLQGAYEQYFGPGTRLTVT.

The gene calls are TRBV27 and TRBJ2-7; no reliable D call. V dropped 3 bases and J dropped 0 bases, with 9 bases sitting between them. CDR1 is MNHEY and CDR2 is SMNVEV in the germline V gene (reference sequence). The CDR3 has 14 residues. The DNA for the CDR3 is TGTGCCAGCAGTTTGGGCAGTAGCTCCTACGAGCAGTACTTC. It specifies CASSLGSSSYEQYF.

The chain links TRBV14 to TRBJ1-2; tentatively, D is TRBD1 (6 bases). The CDR3 totals 15 residues. Trimming left V 4 bases short and J 2 bases short, with 14 bases between. The germline gives CDR1 SGHDN, CDR2 FVKESK. This CDR3 reads CASSLRDTSNYGYTF. In DNA, the CDR3 is TGTGCCAGCAGCCTTCGGGACACTTCGAACTATGGCTACACCTTC.

This clone was recorded once. The chain joins TRBV9 to TRBJ1-2; 7 positions match TRBD1. The CDR3 covers 17 residues. After removal of 0 bases from V and 0 bases from J, the junction contained 8 bases not matched to a gene. Germline V lookup: CDR1 SGDLS, CDR2 YYNGEE. The CDR3 region is CASSVGDSVEANYGYTF. The CDR3 nucleotides read TGTGCCAGCAGCGTAGGGGACAGTGTAGAAGCTAACTATGGCTACACCTTC.

The chain has TRBV18 and TRBJ2-1, with a weak D call TRBD2 (6 bases). The CDR3 consists of 15 residues. From germline, CDR1 is KGHSH and CDR2 LQKENI. V was pared by 2 bases and J by 9 bases, with 17 bases between. The CDR3 DNA follows: TGTGCCAGCTCACCAGGGGGAGGTCCCGGGTTTGAGCAGTTCTTC. Its protein is CASSPGGGPGFEQFF.

This clone appeared once. In the same sample, other DNA sequences code for this CDR3. V and J are TRBV6-5 and TRBJ2-7, with a weak D call TRBD1 (5 bases). The V end was cut by 6 bases, the J end by 1 base, with 10 bases between. This CDR3 region has 13 residues. From germline, CDR1 is MNHEY and CDR2 SVGAGI. CDR3: CASRRQGSYEQYF. The CDR3 nucleotides are TGTGCCAGCAGAAGGCAGGGATCCTACGAGCAGTACTTC.

As to this clone: Its ends do not fully match the called genes, so a read error is possible. V gene TRBV30 combines with J gene TRBJ1-2; the D is unclear. Germline-derived CDR1 and CDR2 are GTSNPN and SVGIG (reference sequence). This CDR3 contains 15 residues. The CDR3 region has the DNA TGTGCCTGGAGGGTATCGGGAGTTAGTCCCCCTCTAGGAAACTTC. This encodes CAWRVSGVSPPLGNF.

The rearrangement joins TRBV10-3 to TRBJ2-4; 7 bases are a match to TRBD2. Trimming took 8 bases from V and 2 from J; bases not matched to a gene: 12. Germline loops: CDR1 ENHRY, CDR2 SYGVKD. The CDR3 has 16 residues. The CDR3 reads CAIALGGIASKNIQYF. The CDR3 bases are TGTGCCATCGCCCTGGGGGGGATAGCCTCCAAAAACATTCAGTACTTC.

This chain joins TRBV29-1 and TRBJ2-5; D gene unclear. Germline loops: CDR1 SQVTM, CDR2 ANQGSEA. V was trimmed by 4 bases and J by 7 bases, leaving 13 bases between them. The CDR3 covers 12 residues. The CDR3 sequence: CSVVGQPGTQYF. CDR3 nucleotide sequence: TGCAGCGTTGTGGGCCAGCCAGGGACCCAGTACTTC.

The V call is TRBV13, the J call TRBJ2-3, with a possible D match to TRBD2 (5 bases). CDR3 length equals 15 residues. The V and J ends lost 1 base and 0 bases respectively, with 8 bases between them. Germline CDR1 PRHDT, CDR2 FYEKMQ (reference sequence). CDR3 in DNA: TGTGCCAGCAGCTTAGAGCTAGCTAGCACAGATACGCAGTATTTT. Protein product: CASSLELASTDTQYF.

This sequence joins TRBV29-1 and TRBJ1-1, with D perhaps TRBD1 (5 bases). CDR1 and CDR2 from the germline V gene are SQVTM and ANQGSEA. V was clipped by 5 bases and J by 5 bases, with 18 bases between them. The CDR3 covers 14 residues. CDR3 nucleotides: TGCAGCGTTACCCGGGGAGGGCGGGGGACTGAAGCTTTCTTT. Its protein is CSVTRGGRGTEAFF. Supplemented by reference TRBV29-1 and TRBJ1-1, the full variable domain reads SAVISQKPSRDICQRGTSLTIQCQVDSQVTMMFWYRQQPGQSLTLIATANQGSEATYESGFVIDKFPISRPNLTFSTLTVSNMSPEDSSIYLCSVTRGGRGTEAFFGQGTRLTVV.

The rearrangement links TRBV20-1 to TRBJ1-1, with D unresolved. V was shortened by 5 bases and J by 4 bases, with 8 bases between the two germline ends. The CDR3 has 11 amino acids. Germline-derived CDR1 and CDR2 are DFQATT and SNEGSKA (reference sequence). The CDR3 DNA follows: TGCAGTGCTGACACCTCCACTGAAGCTTTCTTT. Protein: CSADTSTEAFF.

V and J are TRBV27 and TRBJ2-1; 14 nucleotides match TRBD2. CDR1 is MNHEY, CDR2 SMNVEV, per germline (reference sequence). The CDR3 contains 16 residues. With V trimmed by 3 bases and J by 4 bases, 2 bases remained unmatched. CDR3 bases: TGTGCCAGCAGTTTCGGACTAGCGGGGGGATACAATGAGCAGTTCTTC. Amino acid sequence: CASSFGLAGGYNEQFF.

In its sample, this clone was seen a few times. This sequence joins TRBV4-1 and TRBJ1-1, with 8 bases that match TRBD1. The CDR3 spans 15 residues. Germline trimming cut 2 bases from V and 7 bases from J; bases unmatched to any gene: 9. Germline lookup yields CDR1 MGHRA and CDR2 YSYEKL. The CDR3 is CASSQPTTGEYEAFF. Here the CDR3 DNA reads TGCGCCAGCAGCCAACCTACGACAGGGGAGTATGAAGCTTTCTTT.

The gene calls are TRBV19 and TRBJ1-1, with TRBD1 identical over 10 bases. This CDR3 contains 17 residues. V was pared by 9 bases and J by 0 bases, with 13 bases of the junction left unmatched. From germline, CDR1 is LNHDA and CDR2 SQIVND (reference sequence). The CDR3: CASRRPDRGRLNTEAFF. The DNA for the CDR3 is TGTGCCAGCCGGAGACCCGACAGGGGGCGATTGAACACTGAAGCTTTCTTT.

The V and J genes are TRBV29-1 and TRBJ2-3, with a possible D match to TRBD2 (7 bases). The CDR3 has 13 residues. Trimming removed 4 bases from V and 3 bases from J, with 11 bases in between. In germline, CDR1 is SQVTM, CDR2 ANQGSEA. The CDR3 sequence is CSVGGGGTDTQYF. The CDR3 DNA follows: TGCAGCGTTGGGGGGGGCGGGACAGATACGCAGTATTTT.

J is TRBJ2-1 and V is TRBV5-8; 8 bases are shared with TRBD2. Looked up from germline, CDR1 is SGHTS and CDR2 is YDEGEE. The V and J ends lost 0 bases and 9 bases, in that order; junction bases with no gene match: 11. The CDR3 is 16 residues long. CDR3 nucleotides: TGTGCCAGCAGCTTGGGTATGGGGACTAGGTTTGGTGAGCAGTTCTTC. Its protein product is CASSLGMGTRFGEQFF. The whole variable domain, filled in from reference TRBV5-8 and TRBJ2-1, reads EAGVTQSPTHLIKTRGQQATLRCSPISGHTSVYWYQQALGLGLQFLLWYDEGEERNRGNFPPRFSGRQFPNYSSELNVNALELEDSALYLCASSLGMGTRFGEQFFGPGTRLTVL.

V gene TRBV7-6 combines with J gene TRBJ1-6, with D perhaps TRBD1 (6 bases). The CDR3 is made up of 15 amino acids. V lost 5 bases and J 5 bases, leaving 13 bases between the germline ends. CDR1 is SGHVS, CDR2 FNYEAQ, per germline. The CDR3 sequence is CASSIRTANNSPLHF. The CDR3 DNA sequence: TGTGCCAGCAGCATCCGGACAGCTAATAATTCACCCCTCCACTTT. Looking up the rest from reference TRBV7-6 and TRBJ1-6 gives the full variable domain: GAGVSQSPRYKVTKRGQDVALRCDPISGHVSLYWYRQALGQGPEFLTYFNYEAQQDKSGLPNDRFSAERPEGSISTLTIQRTEQRDSAMYRCASSIRTANNSPLHFGNGTRLTVT.

This chain links TRBV11-2 with TRBJ2-3, with 7 bases aligning to TRBD1. The length of the CDR3 is 18 residues. The germline V gene encodes CDR1 SGHAT and CDR2 FQNNGV. Trimming cost V 1 base and J 1 base; bases outside gene matches: 11. The CDR3 protein is CASSLGTRGSLGTDTQYF. Here the CDR3 DNA reads TGTGCCAGCAGCTTAGGTACCAGGGGGTCGTTGGGCACAGATACGCAGTATTTT.